This T cell receptor beta chain was sequenced during a study of CD8 T cells in Susac syndrome. The CDR3 is made up of 14 amino acids. Germline CDR1 reads LNHNV; CDR2 reads YYDKDF (reference sequence). V gave up 3 bases and J gave up 3 bases, with 11 bases separating them. RNA, at about 0.5 to 1 ug, was reverse transcribed with random hexamers. Across 54 Vbeta and 13 Jbeta, immunoSEQ multiplex PCR amplified TCR beta CDR3. TCRdb ran MiXCR on the immunoSEQ multiplex PCR reads and lists one entry per CDR3 protein. Among 170,000 or so distinct CDR3 sequences listed, approximately 94% were seen once. This chain links TRBV15 with TRBJ1-2, with D tentatively TRBD1 (6 bases). Sequencing was carried out using CD4+ T cells from PBMCs. The sequence was collected from a human donor with multiple sclerosis. The CDR3 sequence is CATSSGHRDYGYTF. The CDR3 DNA is TGTGCCACCAGCAGCGGCCACAGGGACTATGGCTACACCTTC.